This T cell receptor (beta chain) comes out of a study of naive and memory T cell subsets. This CDR3 region has 15 residues. The V segment lost 5 bases and the J segment 0 bases; nucleotides outside the gene matches: 6. Germline loops: CDR1 DFQATT, CDR2 SNEGSKA (reference sequence). The beta constant-region primer was an equimolar mix of two oligonucleotides covering TRBC1 and TRBC2. Via MiXCR, TCRdb re-called the UMI-ligation and nested PCR reads, giving one row per CDR3 protein. Of under 100,000 distinct CDR3 sequences in the sample, 5.5% to 8.5% are singletons; the top ten hold over 1.5%. This clonotype was picked up a small number of times.

The V call is TRBV20-1, the J call TRBJ1-3; TRBD1 aligns across 8 bases. The sequence came from a human donor in good health. The sequenced sample was central memory CD4+ T cells from blood. CDR3 sequence reads: CSAGQGFSSGNTIYF. CDR3 in DNA: TGCAGTGCTGGACAGGGATTCAGCTCTGGAAACACCATATATTTT.